The rows below give T cell receptor beta chains drawn from one sample of a study of T cells expressing NK-cell markers. TCRdb re-called the 5' RACE reads and catalogs CDR3 proteins one per entry, DNA excluded. The table for this sample gives 500,000 to 700,000 distinct CDR3 sequences. Sequenced material: blood T cells: a sorted CD56 or NKG2C T cell subset, CD4+ or CD8+ T cells, or bulk PBMC T cells (not recorded which). The receptors derive from a man between 18 and 29 years old in good health. Both conserved end residues are part of each CDR3.

j_gene	v_gene	CDR3aa
TRBJ2-5	TRBV7-2	CASSPAGLADQYF
TRBJ2-7	TRBV7-2	CASSLEWGRPNEQYF
TRBJ2-1	TRBV9	CASSAFSREQFF
TRBJ2-2	TRBV2	CASTGTGGNRELFF
TRBJ2-2	TRBV27	CASSFSDRYTGELFF
TRBJ1-4	TRBV20-1	CSAPWFIATNEKLFF
TRBJ2-3	TRBV7-2	CASSLRTGGETDTQYF
TRBJ2-1	TRBV20-1	CSARGRGLALNEQFF
TRBJ2-5	TRBV14	CASSQDFFLRQGGMATQYF
TRBJ2-1	TRBV12-3/TRBV12-4	CASSRTGDLQFF
TRBJ1-2	TRBV29-1	CSVQVVGGTYGYTF
TRBJ2-1	TRBV5-1	CASSLDSVPRLFF
TRBJ1-5	TRBV6-2/TRBV6-3	CASSYGTAFNQPQHF
TRBJ2-2	TRBV20-1	CSASLPGAGELFF
TRBJ2-7	TRBV19	CANPGTGAYEQYF
TRBJ1-1	TRBV14	CASSQEYLRTEAFF
TRBJ1-1	TRBV12-3/TRBV12-4	CASSNGVRTVLPEAFF
TRBJ2-1	TRBV9	CASSARAGAVQFF
TRBJ2-1	TRBV5-1	CASSLGTVFNEQFF
TRBJ2-7	TRBV29-1	CSVVDATGTYEQYF
TRBJ2-5	TRBV20-1	CSARDDPWKTQYF
TRBJ2-1	TRBV29-1	CSVEGQTSGSPLEQFF
TRBJ2-5	TRBV6-2/TRBV6-3	CASRPSGEGAETQYF
TRBJ2-3	TRBV12-3/TRBV12-4	CASSLRGRGTDTQYF
TRBJ1-2	TRBV12-3/TRBV12-4	CASSLDRQKGYTF
TRBJ2-7	TRBV10-3	CAITQYPPGQGSYEQYF
TRBJ1-5	TRBV30	CAWSVRGGQPQHF
TRBJ2-2	TRBV7-9	CASGKGDTGELFF
TRBJ2-1	TRBV24-1	CATSGIGGPNNEQFF
TRBJ2-7	TRBV6-2/TRBV6-3	CASTQGGGPYEQYF
TRBJ2-7	TRBV15	CATSRVAGSYEQYF
TRBJ2-1	TRBV5-1	CASSLTRGRAVDEQFF
TRBJ2-6	TRBV5-1	CASSYTEGFGANVLTF
TRBJ2-3	TRBV10-3	CAIRSTSFPDTQYF
TRBJ2-1	TRBV7-9	CAVPEASGANEQFF
TRBJ1-5	TRBV12-3/TRBV12-4	CASSPGGAYQPQHF
TRBJ1-1	TRBV3-1	CASSQDGGQGPLDTEAFF
TRBJ2-1	TRBV18	CASSPRGLYNEQFF
TRBJ1-1	TRBV29-1	CSVSRETRTEAFF
TRBJ1-5	TRBV11-2	CASSLDQGDQPQHF
TRBJ2-5	TRBV5-1	CASSRRAGMDLSEVAETQYF
TRBJ2-1	TRBV5-1	CASSMTTSSGSYNEQFF
TRBJ2-3	TRBV15	CATSRDRRLASTDTQYF
TRBJ1-2	TRBV7-8	CASSPMGRGGGYTF
TRBJ2-3	TRBV4-1	CASSRRQGQGDTQYF
TRBJ1-1	TRBV27	CASGFGTGGTEAFF
TRBJ2-1	TRBV29-1	CSHDGGGAYNEQFF
TRBJ2-4	TRBV2	CASSGLLAKNIQYF
TRBJ1-1	TRBV13	CASSLAGGNTEAFF
TRBJ2-7	TRBV13	CASSLRRGEQYF
TRBJ2-1	TRBV6-1	CASRKHTGGSYNEQFF